Listed below are T cell receptor beta chains from one sample, sequenced in a study of response to subunit inactivated influenza vaccine. TCRdb re-called the RT-PCR reads with MiXCR, one entry per CDR3 protein. This sample has about 520,000 distinct CDR3 sequences, with less than 30% found just once. The material sequenced was CD4+ T cells sorted from PBMCs, taken about 5 days after vaccination. The origin of the receptors is a man aged 50 to 60 who received an inactivated influenza vaccine. Each CDR3 is given with its conserved first and last residue. A D gene is named only where the DNA matches it firmly. Rows give clone size only sometimes, using once, few, many, or a class for an expanded clone.

clone size,CDR3 length,J gene,D gene,V gene,CDR3 DNA,CDR3 protein
NA,17,TRBJ2-3,NA,TRBV3-1,TGTGCCAGCAGCCGAGTCCCCAAGAGTTGGAAGGCGGATACGCAGTATTTT,CASSRVPKSWKADTQYF
NA,14,TRBJ2-3,NA,TRBV12-3/TRBV12-4,TGTGCCAGCAGTCCGGCCAGACCCACAGATACGCAGTATTTT,CASSPARPTDTQYF
NA,13,TRBJ1-1,NA,TRBV5-1,TGCGCCAGCAGCTTGGAAAGACAGGTTGAAGCTTTCTTT,CASSLERQVEAFF
few,12,TRBJ1-1,TRBD1,TRBV20-1,TGCAGTGTTCCGGACAGGGGGACTGAAGCTTTCTTT,CSVPDRGTEAFF
few,16,TRBJ1-6,NA,TRBV25-1,TGTGCCAGCAGTGCAAATCCGGGGCCTTATAATTCACCCCTCCACTTT,CASSANPGPYNSPLHF
NA,14,TRBJ1-1,NA,TRBV12-3/TRBV12-4,TGTGCCAGCAGCATGGACGGCATGAACACTGAAGCTTTCTTT,CASSMDGMNTEAFF
once,13,TRBJ2-1,NA,TRBV4-3,TGCGCCAGCAGCCAGGACTACGACAGTGAGCAGTTCTTC,CASSQDYDSEQFF
NA,15,TRBJ2-5,NA,TRBV18,TGTGCCAGCTCACCAAAGGCGGTTGTAGACGAGACCCAGTACTTC,CASSPKAVVDETQYF
NA,14,TRBJ2-2,NA,TRBV20-1,TGCAGTGCCTCCCAGAGCGGTCGGGTCGGGGAGCTGTTTTTT,CSASQSGRVGELFF
few,13,TRBJ1-2,NA,TRBV4-3,TGCGCCAGCAGCCACCGTTGGACCGGCGGCTACACCTTC,CASSHRWTGGYTF
many,12,TRBJ2-7,NA,TRBV29-1,TGCAGCGTCGCCACTAGCTCCCGCGAGCAGTACTTC,CSVATSSREQYF
NA,14,TRBJ2-1,TRBD2,TRBV14,TGTGCCAGCAGCACTAGCGGGGGGGCAGTTGAGCAGTTCTTC,CASSTSGGAVEQFF
NA,15,TRBJ2-7,TRBD1,TRBV6-5,TGTGCCAGCAGTTACTCGCCGACAGGGGAAGGACAGCAGTACTTC,CASSYSPTGEGQQYF
many,17,TRBJ2-6,NA,TRBV7-9,TGTGCCAGCAGCTTATGGGGGGCACCCTCTGGGGCCAACGTCCTGACTTTC,CASSLWGAPSGANVLTF
NA,12,TRBJ2-3,NA,TRBV29-1,TGCAGCGTTGGGCAGGGTGGAGATACGCAGTATTTT,CSVGQGGDTQYF
NA,14,TRBJ2-7,NA,TRBV28,TGTGCCAGCAACAGCGGGGACATCTCCTACGAGCAGTACTTC,CASNSGDISYEQYF
NA,14,TRBJ2-1,NA,TRBV18,TGTGCCAGCTCGCCACGACTAGGAGACAATGAGCAGTTCTTC,CASSPRLGDNEQFF
few,16,TRBJ2-3,TRBD2,TRBV5-1,TGCGCCAGCAGCTTGGAGGCTAGCGGGTATACAGATACGCAGTATTTT,CASSLEASGYTDTQYF
NA,13,TRBJ2-7,NA,TRBV20-1,TGCAGTGCTAGAGCTTCACTACGGGCCGAGCAGTACTTC,CSARASLRAEQYF
NA,15,TRBJ2-3,NA,TRBV20-1,TGCAGTGCCCCCAGGGGCCGGGGTGGGACAGATACGCAGTATTTT,CSAPRGRGGTDTQYF
NA,14,TRBJ2-2,NA,TRBV5-1,TGCGCCAGCAGCTTGGCCCGGGGGTCCGGGGAGCTGTTTTTT,CASSLARGSGELFF
few,16,TRBJ2-1,TRBD1,TRBV7-2,TGTGCCAGCAGCCGGAGAGGGACAGGGGCCTACAATGAGCAGTTCTTC,CASSRRGTGAYNEQFF
NA,14,TRBJ1-2,TRBD1,TRBV10-3,TGTGCCATCAGACCGGGACAGGGTTTATCTGGCTACACCTTC,CAIRPGQGLSGYTF
NA,15,TRBJ2-7,NA,TRBV20-1,TGCAGTGCCTATCTTCGAGGGCGCCAGGTTGGTGAGCAGTACTTC,CSAYLRGRQVGEQYF
NA,14,TRBJ2-1,NA,TRBV20-1,TGCAGTGCTAGCCGACATAGGGTTGGCAATGAGCAGTTCTTC,CSASRHRVGNEQFF